This TCR beta chain was sequenced for a study of T cells in tuberculosis. Turning to this clone: Its specificity is unknown.

Study observations and caveats: Active tuberculosis cases were adults; controls were adolescents.

This CDR3 spans 14 amino acids. Germline V gene data show CDR1 as MNHNS and CDR2 as SASEGT. V gave up 0 bases and J gave up 5 bases, with 10 bases separating them. TCRdb's copy holds only in-frame clones and misses some; the assay was immunoSEQ multiplex PCR. The data contain about 34,000 clones, approximately 96% of them singletons. The chain is built from TRBV6-1 and TRBJ1-1; perhaps TRBD1 as D (5 bases). The sequence derives from a donor aged 10-30 years with latent tuberculosis or without tuberculosis infection. What was sequenced was PBMCs. CDR3 sequence: CASSEAPGGTEAFF. In DNA form, the CDR3 reads TGTGCCAGCAGTGAAGCGCCGGGGGGTACTGAAGCTTTCTTT.